The 18 T cell receptor beta chains given below trace back to one sample, sequenced in a study of cytomegalovirus exposure and HLA in healthy donors (dated by TCRdb to between 2016 and 2019). Library creation used the immunoSEQ multiplex PCR assay. A mixture of 60 forward primers for TCR Vbeta segments and 13 reverse primers for TCR Jbeta segments was used in the multiplex PCR. TCRdb re-hosts the immuneACCESS table, in-frame sequences only. Its copies lack some clones; in the studies checked, an unresolved V gene accounts for under half of them, and the cause for the rest is not known. A total of 100,000 to 140,000 clones appear in this sample, under 85% of them only once. The ten largest clones represent 4.2% of the sample. Source material: PBMCs. The receptor set was obtained from a male donor in good health and CMV-seronegative.

This clone was recorded once. The chain combines TRBV7-9 with TRBJ2-3; 7 bases fit TRBD2. Germline CDR1 SEHNR, CDR2 FQNEAQ (reference sequence). The junction had 5 bases not matched to a gene; V was cut back by 0 bases and J by 2 bases. This CDR3 has 16 residues. The CDR3, as DNA: TGTGCCAGCAGCTTAGCCGTAGCGGGCATCACAGATACGCAGTATTTT. Protein: CASSLAVAGITDTQYF.

This clone was seen once. The gene calls are TRBV9 and TRBJ1-4; 8 bases fit TRBD1. Germline-derived CDR1 and CDR2 are SGDLS and YYNGEE. J was trimmed by 5 bases and V by 4 bases; bases with no gene match: 7. CDR3 length equals 15 residues. The CDR3: CASSFQGAGNEKLFF. The CDR3 nucleotides are TGTGCCAGCAGCTTTCAGGGGGCGGGCAATGAAAAACTGTTTTTT.

The chain couples TRBV27 to TRBJ2-7; perhaps TRBD2 as D (6 bases). The CDR3 has 15 amino acids. V lost 6 bases, J lost 6 bases, and 21 bases lay in between. Germline CDR1 is MNHEY and CDR2 is SMNVEV (reference sequence). CDR3 sequence reads: CASSPTLGLLGEQYF. The DNA for the CDR3 is TGTGCCAGCAGCCCAACCCTGGGACTGCTTGGCGAGCAGTACTTC.

This rearrangement joins TRBV7-9 to TRBJ2-3, with 9 bases fitting TRBD1. The germline CDR1 and CDR2 sequences are SEHNR and FQNEAQ (reference sequence). J gave up 3 bases and V 8 bases, and 6 bases lay outside the gene matches. The CDR3 runs to 14 residues. CDR3 coding DNA: TGTGCCAGCGCCCTGACAGGGGGTACAGATACGCAGTATTTT. Its protein product is CASALTGGTDTQYF.

The gene calls are TRBV28 and TRBJ2-7; D is perhaps TRBD1 (5 bases). The CDR3 consists of 14 residues. The ends were cut back, 7 bases at V and 6 bases at J, with 19 bases in the middle. CDR1 MDHEN and CDR2 SYDVKM come from the germline V gene. This chain's CDR3 is CASTLGADVSEQYF. The DNA of the CDR3 is TGTGCCAGCACCTTAGGGGCCGACGTATCCGAGCAGTACTTC.

This chain links TRBV10-3 with TRBJ2-5; D is unresolved. The J call is doubtful: the DNA matches TRBJ2-7 better. Germline CDR1 and CDR2: ENHRY and SYGVKD. The CDR3 totals 14 residues. CDR3 DNA sequence: TGTGCCATCGGATACAGCCAGGAAGTCTACGAGCAGTACTTC. It translates to CAIGYSQEVYEQYF.

This chain connects TRBV4-1 to TRBJ2-7; 8 nucleotides line up with TRBD2. Germline V lookup: CDR1 MGHRA, CDR2 YSYEKL. The CDR3 spans 14 residues. V shed 3 bases and J 4 bases; nucleotides not matched to a gene: 5. For the CDR3, the DNA is TGCGCCAGCAGCCAGGCGGGACTAGGGTACGAGCAGTACTTC. This gives the protein CASSQAGLGYEQYF.

This clone was recorded a few times. The chain joins TRBV29-1 to TRBJ1-4, with 10 bases identical to TRBD1. The CDR3 spans 13 residues. Germline assignment: CDR1 SQVTM and CDR2 ANQGSEA. Unmatched junction bases numbered 7, after V lost 7 bases and J lost 8 bases. CDR3 region: CSAMGQGNEKLFF. The CDR3 DNA reads as TGCAGCGCGATGGGACAGGGGAACGAAAAACTGTTTTTT. Full variable domain (missing parts from reference TRBV29-1 and TRBJ1-4): SAVISQKPSRDICQRGTSLTIQCQVDSQVTMMFWYRQQPGQSLTLIATANQGSEATYESGFVIDKFPISRPNLTFSTLTVSNMSPEDSSIYLCSAMGQGNEKLFFGSGTQLSVL.

The chain links TRBV27 to TRBJ2-5; D perhaps matches TRBD2 (6 bases). Deletions cut 5 bases from V and 5 bases from J, with 15 bases between. The germline gives CDR1 MNHEY, CDR2 SMNVEV (reference sequence). The CDR3 contains 14 residues. The CDR3 region is CASSPLASGETQYF. The CDR3 DNA is TGTGCCAGCAGTCCCCTAGCGAGTGGGGAGACCCAGTACTTC.

The rearrangement joins TRBV2 to TRBJ2-5, with D possibly being TRBD1 (6 bases). Germline V gives CDR1 SNHLY, CDR2 FYNNEI. Trimming stripped 7 bases from V and 3 bases from J, with 15 bases between. The CDR3 runs to 14 residues. Written as DNA, the CDR3 is TGTGCCAGCACCCAGGGGACATTCAAAGAGACCCAGTACTTC. Its translation is CASTQGTFKETQYF. Looking up the rest from reference TRBV2 and TRBJ2-5 gives the full variable domain: EPEVTQTPSHQVTQMGQEVILRCVPISNHLYFYWYRQILGQKVEFLVSFYNNEISEKSEIFDDQFSVERPDGSNFTLKIRSTKLEDSAMYFCASTQGTFKETQYFGPGTRLLVL.

The chain uses TRBV4-1 and TRBJ2-5, with a possible D match to TRBD1 (6 bases). The tail of the sequence fits TRBJ2-7 better, so the J call may be wrong. The CDR3 is made up of 14 amino acids. From germline, CDR1 is MGHRA and CDR2 YSYEKL. The CDR3 DNA sequence: TGCGCCAGCAGCCATCCCGGGACAACGTACGAGCAGTACTTC. It specifies CASSHPGTTYEQYF.

The chain is built from TRBV7-9 and TRBJ2-7; maybe TRBD1 (5 bases). V lost 5 bases, J lost 5 bases, and 10 bases lay in between. Germline loops: CDR1 SEHNR, CDR2 FQNEAQ (reference sequence). This CDR3 comprises 12 residues. CDR3 region: CASSLDRNEQYF. CDR3 DNA: TGTGCCAGCAGCCTTGACAGAAACGAGCAGTACTTC.

The V gene is TRBV5-1, the J gene TRBJ2-7, with 8 bases identical to TRBD2. V was clipped by 4 bases and J by 2 bases; unmatched bases: 2. Germline lookup yields CDR1 SGHRS and CDR2 YFSETQ. The CDR3 loop spans 13 amino acids. The CDR3 here is CASSPGRAYEQYF. DNA for the CDR3: TGCGCCAGCAGCCCCGGGAGGGCCTACGAGCAGTACTTC.

The chain joins TRBV15 to TRBJ1-1, with a tentative D call TRBD1 (5 bases). Germline CDR1 LNHNV, CDR2 YYDKDF (reference sequence). The ends were cut back, 1 base at V and 1 base at J, with 10 bases in the middle. The CDR3 is 15 amino acids. In DNA, the CDR3 is TGTGCCACCAGCAGAGCGGTTCAGGGGAACACTGAAGCTTTCTTT. Translating it yields CATSRAVQGNTEAFF.

This clone is a singleton in its sample. This rearrangement joins TRBV6-5 to TRBJ1-2; 7 bases are shared with TRBD1. Germline V lookup: CDR1 MNHEY, CDR2 SVGAGI. J lost 7 bases, V lost 0 bases, and 8 bases had no gene match. The length of the CDR3 is 15 residues. CDR3 sequence: CASSYSLGAGGGYTF. The CDR3 DNA reads as TGTGCCAGCAGTTACTCGCTGGGGGCAGGGGGTGGCTACACCTTC.

In its sample, this clone was seen a few times. The chain recombines TRBV18 with TRBJ1-5, with 7 nucleotides matching TRBD1. V dropped 1 base and J dropped 5; count of bases not matched to a gene: 17. The CDR3 is 19 amino acids. Germline assignment: CDR1 KGHSH and CDR2 LQKENI. The DNA of the CDR3 is TGTGCCAGCTCACCACTCGGGCCAATGCAGACAGGGTCGGATCAGCCCCAGCATTTT. It translates to CASSPLGPMQTGSDQPQHF.

This chain links TRBV19 with TRBJ2-3; 9 bases agree with TRBD2. The CDR3 loop spans 15 amino acids. The V segment lost 1 base and the J segment 4 bases; nucleotides outside the gene matches: 3. CDR1 and CDR2 from the germline V gene are LNHDA and SQIVND (reference sequence). CDR3 DNA: TGTGCCAGTAGTATAGGGCGGGAGGGTGCAGATACGCAGTATTTT. Amino acids: CASSIGREGADTQYF.

This clone was picked up a small number of times. The chain's CDR3 is CAWTEAGLSEQYF. The CDR3 coding sequence is TGTGCCTGGACGGAAGCGGGATTAAGCGAGCAGTACTTC. The chain uses TRBV30 and TRBJ2-5, with 7 bases lining up with TRBD2. The DNA matches TRBJ2-7 better at its end, which makes the J call doubtful. This CDR3 comprises 13 residues. Germline CDR1 and CDR2: GTSNPN and SVGIG (reference sequence).